This T cell receptor (beta chain) is from a study of radiation and T cells in renal cell carcinoma. Findings and limits, study-wide: Top tumor clonotypes rose in blood 2 weeks post-radiation, then contracted.

This clone was detected only a few times. The antigen remains unidentified. V was clipped by 4 bases and J by 0 bases, with 17 bases between them. CDR3 length: 17 amino acids. Per germline, CDR1 SGHRS and CDR2 YFSETQ. Time point indicated: baseline pretreatment blood. As for treatment: 15 Gy SBRT to primary tumor, nephrectomy 4 weeks later. Radiation-treated patients gave blood at baseline, week 2 and week 4. The tumor was a clear cell renal cell carcinoma. Data came from immunoSEQ multiplex PCR; TCRdb stores just in-frame clones and leaves some out. The data hold approximately 120,000 clones, with roughly 80% observed a single time.

The receptor's source is a woman aged 55-69 years with renal cell carcinoma. The sequenced sample was blood, obtained from a patient whose treatment included radiotherapy and nephrectomy. V usage is TRBV5-1 and J usage is TRBJ1-3; D is perhaps TRBD1 (5 bases). The CDR3 nucleotides read TGCGCCAGCAGCCCGGGAGGGGTGTGGGTCTCTGGAAACACCATATATTTT. It translates to CASSPGGVWVSGNTIYF.